The TCR beta chain under discussion was sequenced for a study of T cell responses to AZD1222 COVID-19 vaccine. The germline V gene encodes CDR1 MNHEY and CDR2 SVGAGI. V lost 6 bases and J lost 7; bases outside the gene matches: 11. The CDR3 is 14 amino acids. The assay was immunoSEQ multiplex PCR, and TCRdb's table has in-frame clones only and misses some. The sample holds 150,000 to 200,000 clones; about 89% are singletons and the top ten take more than 1.5%. The sample here was peripheral blood, taken 28 days after the second AZD1222 dose. The clonotype comes from an adult who received the AZD1222 COVID-19 vaccine. The chain uses TRBV6-5 and TRBJ1-2, with 7 bases identical to TRBD1. The CDR3 is CASRRQGGEAGYTF. The CDR3 DNA reads TGTGCCAGCAGGCGACAGGGTGGAGAAGCTGGCTACACCTTC.